The source of this TCR beta chain is a study of tumor and adjacent non-tumor tissue in lung cancer. Findings and caveats of the study: Normal lung showed higher cumulative top 100 clone frequency than tumor.

RNA was extracted from bulk tissue without any cell sorting. A remark on this clonotype: What it recognizes is unknown.

CDR1 is SGHNT and CDR2 is YENEEA in the germline V gene. Trimming took 5 bases from V and 5 from J, leaving 19 bases between them. The CDR3 runs to 15 residues. TCRbeta libraries were built with three rounds of nested PCR, modified from ARM-PCR. TCRdb reprocessed the multiplex PCR reads via MiXCR and lists one record per CDR3 protein. Among 90,000 to 130,000 distinct CDR3 sequences listed, over 70% were seen once. The V and J genes are TRBV11-3 and TRBJ2-7; D is perhaps TRBD1 (5 bases). Sequencing was carried out using lung tumor tissue. The sequence derives from a man in his 70s with non-small cell lung cancer. CDR3 coding DNA: TGTGCCAGCAGCACGATGACAGTTTCTGTGGACGAGCAGTACTTC. Amino acid sequence: CASSTMTVSVDEQYF. Complete variable domain (other parts from reference TRBV11-3 and TRBJ2-7): EAGVVQSPRYKIIEKKQPVAFWCNPISGHNTLYWYLQNLGQGPELLIRYENEEAVDDSQLPKDRFSAERLKGVDSTLKIQPAELGDSAVYLCASSTMTVSVDEQYFGPGTRLTVT.